This is a list of T cell receptor beta chains from one sample in a study of lymphopenia after photon versus proton radiotherapy. The table came from immunoSEQ multiplex PCR; TCRdb's copy has only in-frame clones and leaves some out. The sample lists around 62,000 clones; about 81% were seen once. This sample comprised peripheral blood, obtained from a patient treated with proton-based radiotherapy. These receptors came from a man aged 55 to 70 with pancreatic cancer. Each CDR3 is given with its conserved first and last residue. The D gene is left open where the match is weak. Size values are once, few and many counts, or a class for expanded clones, and some rows have none.

J: TRBJ2-5; V: TRBV28; size: .; D: .; length: 12; CDR3: CASSSPVETQYF; DNA: TGTGCCAGCAGTTCCCCAGTGGAGACCCAGTACTTC
J: TRBJ1-2; V: TRBV27; size: .; D: .; length: 16; CDR3: CASSFFPRGPGYGYTF; DNA: TGTGCCAGCAGTTTTTTTCCCCGGGGACCGGGTTATGGCTACACCTTC
J: TRBJ2-3; V: TRBV6-5; size: .; D: TRBD1; length: 15; CDR3: CASSRRTGPTDTQYF; DNA: TGTGCCAGCAGCCGACGGACAGGACCCACAGATACGCAGTATTTT
J: TRBJ2-7; V: TRBV10-1; size: .; D: .; length: 15; CDR3: CASSESTQGRDEQYF; DNA: TGCGCCAGCAGTGAGTCGACACAGGGGAGGGACGAGCAGTACTTC
J: TRBJ2-1; V: TRBV28; size: .; D: .; length: 15; CDR3: CASSLGTGLYNEQFF; DNA: TGTGCCAGCAGTTTAGGGACGGGGTTATACAATGAGCAGTTCTTC
J: TRBJ2-7; V: TRBV9; size: .; D: TRBD1; length: 15; CDR3: CASSKGQGPPYEQYF; DNA: TGTGCCAGCAGCAAAGGACAGGGCCCTCCTTACGAGCAGTACTTC
J: TRBJ2-2; V: TRBV4-1; size: .; D: TRBD2; length: 17; CDR3: CASSQDSQTSDNGELFF; DNA: TGCGCCAGCAGCCAAGATAGCCAGACTAGCGATAACGGGGAGCTGTTTTTT
J: TRBJ2-7; V: TRBV6-4; size: .; D: TRBD2; length: 15; CDR3: CASRVTGTSDYEQYF; DNA: TGTGCCAGCAGAGTCACCGGGACTAGCGACTACGAGCAGTACTTC
J: TRBJ2-2; V: TRBV5-1; size: few; D: .; length: 16; CDR3: CASSLFMTKGTGELFF; DNA: TGCGCCAGCAGCTTATTTATGACTAAGGGCACCGGGGAGCTGTTTTTT
J: TRBJ1-1; V: TRBV14; size: .; D: .; length: 15; CDR3: CASSQVRGTNTEAFF; DNA: TGTGCCAGCAGCCAAGTACGAGGGACGAACACTGAAGCTTTCTTT
J: TRBJ1-1; V: TRBV7-2; size: .; D: .; length: 14; CDR3: CASSLNSQNTEAFF; DNA: TGTGCCAGCAGCTTAAACAGTCAGAACACTGAAGCTTTCTTT
J: TRBJ2-7; V: TRBV29-1; size: .; D: .; length: 14; CDR3: CSVTKGYPSYEQYF; DNA: TGCAGCGTGACGAAGGGCTACCCCTCCTACGAGCAGTACTTC
J: TRBJ2-7; V: TRBV28; size: .; D: .; length: 14; CDR3: CASSPGPRVHEQYF; DNA: TGTGCCAGCAGTCCGGGCCCTCGAGTCCACGAGCAGTACTTC
J: TRBJ2-7; V: TRBV28; size: .; D: TRBD1; length: 17; CDR3: CASSTRDRARGSYEQYF; DNA: TGTGCCAGCAGCACACGGGACAGGGCTAGGGGGTCCTACGAGCAGTACTTC
J: TRBJ2-5; V: TRBV6-5; size: .; D: .; length: 12; CDR3: CASRAWGETQYF; DNA: TGTGCCAGCAGGGCGTGGGGGGAGACCCAGTACTTC
J: TRBJ2-1; V: TRBV11-1; size: .; D: .; length: 15; CDR3: CASSDDSSSYNEQFF; DNA: TGTGCCAGCAGCGATGACTCGAGCTCCTACAATGAGCAGTTCTTC
J: TRBJ1-1; V: TRBV29-1; size: .; D: .; length: 10; CDR3: CAAENTEAFF; DNA: TGCGCCGCGGAGAACACTGAAGCTTTCTTT
J: TRBJ2-5; V: TRBV7-9; size: .; D: TRBD1; length: 15; CDR3: CASSSSTGFGETQYF; DNA: TGTGCCAGCAGCTCGTCGACAGGGTTCGGGGAGACCCAGTACTTC
J: TRBJ1-3; V: TRBV30; size: .; D: .; length: 13; CDR3: CAWDGYSGNTIYF; DNA: TGTGCCTGGGACGGTTACTCTGGAAACACCATATATTTT
J: TRBJ2-5; V: TRBV2; size: .; D: TRBD1; length: 15; CDR3: CASSADRGSGETQYF; DNA: TGTGCCAGCAGTGCCGACAGGGGGAGTGGGGAGACCCAGTACTTC
J: TRBJ2-7; V: TRBV5-4; size: .; D: .; length: 14; CDR3: CASSHTNSRSEQYF; DNA: TGTGCCAGCAGCCATACTAACTCACGGAGCGAGCAGTACTTC
J: TRBJ2-1; V: TRBV5-6; size: .; D: TRBD2; length: 14; CDR3: CASGEGPSYNEQFF; DNA: TGTGCCAGCGGGGAGGGTCCGTCCTACAATGAGCAGTTCTTC
J: TRBJ2-3; V: TRBV7-6; size: .; D: TRBD2; length: 20; CDR3: CASSLLSGHLLAPSTDTQYF; DNA: TGTGCCAGCAGCTTATTATCTGGACACCTACTAGCGCCTAGCACAGATACGCAGTATTTT
J: TRBJ1-6; V: TRBV30; size: .; D: .; length: 12; CDR3: CAWSRPKTPLHF; DNA: TGTGCCTGGAGTAGGCCGAAAACACCCCTCCACTTT
J: TRBJ1-1; V: TRBV15; size: .; D: .; length: 15; CDR3: CATAPRASLGTEAFF; DNA: TGTGCCACCGCCCCGCGAGCCAGTCTGGGAACTGAAGCTTTCTTT
J: TRBJ2-7; V: TRBV2; size: .; D: .; length: 15; CDR3: CASTLGGGLNDEQYF; DNA: TGTGCCAGCACCCTGGGGGGCGGATTGAATGACGAGCAGTACTTC
J: TRBJ2-1; V: TRBV19; size: .; D: .; length: 18; CDR3: CASSIGVRGGGRHNEQFF; DNA: TGTGCCAGTAGTATAGGAGTTCGAGGGGGAGGTCGGCACAATGAGCAGTTCTTC